This T cell receptor beta chain was recorded in a study of blood T cell repertoires in COVID-19. Study information: COVID-19 samples, acute and convalescent, were from the United States, Italy and Spain. T cells, B-cell-depleted T cells, or PBMCs supplied cDNA or gDNA.

In the original analysis: Estimation of nucleated cell counts relied on the amplification of reference gene primers. The assay was immunoSEQ multiplex PCR, and TCRdb's table has in-frame clones only and misses some. From that table come the V and J calls and clone size; the DNA was used to work out D and trimming. The data contain roughly 100,000 clones, more than 75% of them seen just once; the ten biggest clones take up around 4.7%. This clone was picked up one time. Germline V gene data show CDR1 as MNHEY and CDR2 as SMNVEV (reference sequence). This CDR3 has 17 residues. V trimming: 6 bases; J trimming: 0 bases; junction bases outside the gene matches: 13.

The sample taken for sequencing was peripheral blood. This TCR derives from a woman of 80 years or more with active COVID-19. This chain connects TRBV27 to TRBJ1-1; 7 nucleotides agree with TRBD1. The CDR3 DNA reads as TGTGCCAGCAGCCGCGAGCGCCGGGGACAGCTGAACACTGAAGCTTTCTTT. Translated: CASSRERRGQLNTEAFF.